The 27 T cell receptor beta chains listed next were all sequenced from one sample in a study of Ad26.COV2.S vaccination and SARS-CoV-2 variants. Measured with immunoSEQ multiplex PCR; TCRdb has only the in-frame clones, and not every one. The sample consists of 400,000 to 450,000 clones, about nine tenths of them appearing once. Treatment indicated: about 20 received Ad26.COV2.S at low or high dose, single or two shots; several received placebo; per-sample allocation not given. Day 63 after the first vaccine or placebo injection was the time point for sampling. Source: peripheral blood, taken in a trial of Ad26.COV2.S vaccine versus placebo. These receptors came from a person aged 18-60 years who received the Ad26.COV2.S COVID-19 vaccine or a placebo.

J is TRBJ2-1 and V is TRBV24-1; D not certain. CDR1 KGHDR and CDR2 SFDVKD come from the germline V gene. The CDR3 totals 12 residues. Trimming took off 2 bases at V and 5 bases at J, with 3 bases between the two ends. The CDR3 nucleotides read TGTGCCACCAGTGATTATGACAATGAGCAGTTCTTC. Amino acids: CATSDYDNEQFF.

The chain combines TRBV6-2 or TRBV6-3 with TRBJ1-1; no definite D call. The V end was cut by 4 bases, the J end by 4 bases, with 7 bases between. The CDR3 has 12 residues. The germline V gene encodes CDR1 MNHEY and CDR2 SVGEGT. CDR3 sequence (DNA): TGTGCCAGCAGTTCCAGAATCACTGAAGCTTTCTTT. Amino acid sequence: CASSSRITEAFF.

This chain uses TRBV7-9 with TRBJ1-1; weak D call: TRBD1 (5 bases). The CDR3 is 17 amino acids. Germline assignment: CDR1 SEHNR and CDR2 FQNEAQ (reference sequence). V shed 1 base and J shed 3 bases, with 18 bases lying between them. As DNA, the CDR3 is TGTGCCAGCAGCTTAGTAGTGGGGGATCCTGGGGACACTGAAGCTTTCTTT. Translation: CASSLVVGDPGDTEAFF.

This sequence joins TRBV7-9 and TRBJ2-5; D is tentatively TRBD1 or TRBD2 (6 bases each). This CDR3 is 14 amino acids long. CDR1 SEHNR and CDR2 FQNEAQ come from the germline V gene (reference sequence). V lost 4 bases and J lost 1, with 10 bases in between. Here the CDR3 reads CASSSQGLQETQYF. The CDR3, as DNA: TGTGCCAGCAGCTCACAGGGACTCCAAGAGACCCAGTACTTC.

V and J are TRBV30 and TRBJ1-4; D call uncertain. CDR3 length: 14 residues. CDR1 is GTSNPN and CDR2 is SVGIG in the germline V gene (reference sequence). The germline V and J ends were trimmed by 2 bases and 5 bases, with 12 bases remaining between them. CDR3 protein: CAWSLGPHNEKLFF. The CDR3 DNA follows: TGTGCCTGGAGTCTAGGGCCCCACAATGAAAAACTGTTTTTT.

The genes are TRBV27 and TRBJ1-2, with 7 bases matching TRBD1. The CDR3 covers 14 residues. J lost 3 bases, V lost 6 bases, and 7 bases had no gene match. Germline CDR1 reads MNHEY; CDR2 reads SMNVEV (reference sequence). The CDR3 reads CASSKQGWDYGYTF. DNA of the CDR3: TGTGCCAGCAGCAAACAGGGGTGGGACTATGGCTACACCTTC.

The chain joins TRBV19 to TRBJ2-7; tentative D call: TRBD2 (6 bases). Germline assignment: CDR1 LNHDA and CDR2 SQIVND (reference sequence). With 8 bases removed from V and 3 bases from J, the gap between germline ends came to 17 bases. CDR3 size: 14 residues. CDR3 bases: TGTGCCAGTCGCCCCCTGGGAGGAAACTACGAGCAGTACTTC. As protein: CASRPLGGNYEQYF.

J is TRBJ2-1 and V is TRBV6-5; no clear D gene. Trimming took off 5 bases at V and 6 bases at J, with 5 bases between the two ends. Germline V gives CDR1 MNHEY, CDR2 SVGAGI. This CDR3 region has 11 residues. The DNA for the CDR3 is TGTGCCAGCAGTAACAGCAATGAGCAGTTCTTC. It is translated as CASSNSNEQFF.

The DNA for the CDR3 is TGTGCCAGCAGCCGTACCGACAAGTACAATGAGCAGTTCTTC. This codes for CASSRTDKYNEQFF. The V call is TRBV7-8, the J call TRBJ2-1; D not certain. Deletions cut 5 bases from V and 4 bases from J, with 12 bases between. Germline V gives CDR1 SGHVS, CDR2 FQNEAQ. The CDR3 loop spans 14 amino acids.

The chain employs TRBV6-4 and TRBJ2-6; 8 bases are a match to TRBD1. Germline CDR1 and CDR2: MRHNA and SNTAGT. The CDR3 loop spans 15 amino acids. The V segment lost 4 bases and the J segment 2 bases; nucleotides outside the gene matches: 1. The CDR3, as DNA: TGTGCCAGCAGTGTCAGGGGGCCTGGGGCCAACGTCCTGACTTTC. It is translated as CASSVRGPGANVLTF.

The chain carries TRBV28 and TRBJ1-3, with D possibly being TRBD1 (5 bases). Germline lookup yields CDR1 MDHEN and CDR2 SYDVKM. Trimming left V 7 bases short and J 0 bases short, with 16 bases between. This CDR3 has 16 amino acids. For the CDR3, the DNA is TGTGCCAGCAACTCGGCAGGGAGCTCCTCTGGAAACACCATATATTTT. Its protein is CASNSAGSSSGNTIYF.

The V call is TRBV21-1, the J call TRBJ2-1; TRBD2, the table's D call, was not compared with the DNA. TRBV21-1 is shown as a pseudogene. This CDR3 is built from 16 residues. The CDR3 reads CASSSSGGASYNEQFF. Here the CDR3 DNA reads TGTGCCAGCAGTTCTAGCGGGGGAGCCTCCTACAATGAGCAGTTCTTC.

The chain joins TRBV2 to TRBJ1-2; D remains ambiguous. The CDR3 covers 14 residues. CDR1 and CDR2 (germline): SNHLY, FYNNEI. Deletions cut 2 bases from V and 5 bases from J, with 12 bases between. CDR3 region: CASSEYAGLYGYTF. CDR3 nucleotides: TGTGCCAGCAGTGAATACGCAGGCCTATATGGCTACACCTTC.

The table lists this clone with a count of one. The J gene is TRBJ1-2, the V gene TRBV6-2 or TRBV6-3; no clear D gene. This CDR3 comprises 13 residues. V was clipped by 6 bases and J by 8 bases, with 16 bases between them. In germline, CDR1 is MNHEY, CDR2 SVGEGT. CDR3 loop: CASSRVALRGYTF. The CDR3 nucleotides read TGTGCCAGCAGCCGAGTTGCGTTGCGAGGCTACACCTTC.

This chain links TRBV24-1 with TRBJ2-5, with D possibly TRBD1 on 5 matching bases. The germline V gene encodes CDR1 KGHDR and CDR2 SFDVKD. Trimming cost V 0 bases and J 4 bases, with 14 bases left between them. This CDR3 is 16 amino acids long. The CDR3 nucleotides are TGTGCCACCAGTGATTTGCAAAGGCAGGGTACAGAGACCCAGTACTTC. This encodes CATSDLQRQGTETQYF.

This clone has more than one count but fewer than ten. This rearrangement joins TRBV4-1 to TRBJ2-2, with TRBD2 matching over 8 bases. With V trimmed by 4 bases and J by 6 bases, 4 bases remained unmatched. Per the germline V gene, CDR1 is MGHRA and CDR2 is YSYEKL. This CDR3 is built from 14 residues. CDR3 protein: CASSPGGGAGELFF. The CDR3 bases are TGCGCCAGCAGCCCCGGGGGGGGTGCCGGGGAGCTGTTTTTT.

CDR3 sequence (DNA): TGCAGTGCTAGTGGGCAGCCCCTCTATGGCTACACCTTC. Translation gives CSASGQPLYGYTF. This chain joins TRBV20-1 and TRBJ1-2; D is undetermined. The CDR3 has 13 amino acids. V was cut by 3 bases and J by 4 bases, with 12 bases left in between. In germline, CDR1 is DFQATT, CDR2 SNEGSKA (reference sequence).

The chain joins TRBV2 to TRBJ2-3; D could derive from TRBD1 or TRBD2 (5 bases each). The V and J ends lost 9 bases and 0 bases respectively, with 22 bases between them. This CDR3 spans 17 amino acids. Germline assignment: CDR1 SNHLY and CDR2 FYNNEI. The DNA of the CDR3 is TGTGCCAGTCCTGAGGGTAAGTCCCGGGACAGCACAGATACGCAGTATTTT. Translating gives CASPEGKSRDSTDTQYF. Full variable domain (missing parts from reference TRBV2 and TRBJ2-3): EPEVTQTPSHQVTQMGQEVILRCVPISNHLYFYWYRQILGQKVEFLVSFYNNEISEKSEIFDDQFSVERPDGSNFTLKIRSTKLEDSAMYFCASPEGKSRDSTDTQYFGPGTRLTVL.

The chain links TRBV27 to TRBJ1-6; TRBD1 matches 10 bases. V shed 4 bases, J shed 8 bases, and the junction held 11 bases outside the gene matches. The CDR3 length is 17 residues. Germline CDR1 is MNHEY and CDR2 is SMNVEV (reference sequence). The CDR3 DNA reads TGTGCCAGCAGTTCTTTCCCTCTGACAGGGGGCTATTCACCCCTCCACTTT. Translating gives CASSSFPLTGGYSPLHF.

The V call is TRBV5-5, the J call TRBJ2-7; TRBD1 aligns across 10 bases. The germline V gene has CDR1 SGHKS and CDR2 YYEKEE (reference sequence). V lost 4 bases and J lost 7; bases outside the gene matches: 8. The CDR3 is made up of 14 amino acids. The CDR3 DNA reads TGTGCCAGCAGCCACGGACAGGGGGTTTATGAGCAGTACTTC. This encodes CASSHGQGVYEQYF.

This chain connects TRBV3-1 (or the pseudogene TRBV3-2) to TRBJ1-2; TRBD1 matches at 7 bases. The CDR3 is 13 residues long. Looked up from germline, CDR1 is LGHDT and CDR2 is YNNKEL (reference sequence). The J segment lost 8 bases and the V segment lost 3 bases, leaving 6 bases of the junction unmatched. The CDR3: CASSQQGVWGYTF. The CDR3 nucleotides are TGTGCCAGCAGCCAGCAGGGGGTGTGGGGCTACACCTTC.

CDR3 DNA: TGTGCCAGCAGGACAACGGGGGTCTATGGCTACACCTTC. Protein product: CASRTTGVYGYTF. This rearrangement joins TRBV7-9 to TRBJ1-2; D is perhaps TRBD1 (5 bases). Germline V gives CDR1 SEHNR, CDR2 FQNEAQ (reference sequence). The CDR3 is 13 residues long. Trimming removed 6 bases at V and 4 bases at J, with 12 bases between. Using reference TRBV7-9 and TRBJ1-2 for the parts outside the CDR3, the full variable domain is DTGVSQNPRHKITKRGQNVTFRCDPISEHNRLYWYRQTLGQGPEFLTYFQNEAQLEKSRLLSDRFSAERPKGSFSTLEIQRTEQGDSAMYLCASRTTGVYGYTFGSGTRLTVV.

The chain couples TRBV2 to TRBJ2-1; 10 nucleotides align to TRBD2. The germline CDR1 and CDR2 sequences are SNHLY and FYNNEI. Germline trimming cut 5 bases from V and 5 bases from J; bases unmatched to any gene: 6. The CDR3 is 15 amino acids. This CDR3 is CASSTTSGSNNEQFF. DNA for the CDR3: TGTGCCAGCAGTACGACTAGCGGGTCCAACAATGAGCAGTTCTTC.

The rearrangement links TRBV4-2 to TRBJ2-4, with no clear D. Germline V gives CDR1 LGHNA, CDR2 YNFKEQ. This CDR3 is 16 amino acids long. The V and J ends lost 0 bases and 0 bases respectively, with 9 bases between them. The CDR3 sequence is CASSQDWQIAKNIQYF. As DNA, the CDR3 is TGTGCCAGCAGCCAAGATTGGCAAATAGCCAAAAACATTCAGTACTTC.

J is TRBJ2-3 and V is TRBV5-1; no clear D gene. Germline-derived CDR1 and CDR2 are SGHRS and YFSETQ. V lost 7 bases and J 0 bases, leaving 6 bases between the germline ends. The CDR3 covers 12 residues. CDR3 loop: CASRRSTDTQYF. The CDR3 region has the DNA TGCGCCAGCCGCAGGAGCACAGATACGCAGTATTTT.

The genes are TRBV6-5 and TRBJ2-7; 7 nucleotides align to TRBD1. The V gene end was trimmed by 6 bases and the J gene end by 2 bases; junction bases not matched to a gene: 7. Germline loops: CDR1 MNHEY, CDR2 SVGAGI. The CDR3 sequence is 14 residues long. The CDR3 DNA is TGTGCCAGCAGGTCCCGCCAGGGGGCCTACGAGCAGTACTTC. Residues: CASRSRQGAYEQYF.

This rearrangement joins TRBV19 to TRBJ2-1; 10 positions match TRBD2. CDR3 length: 15 amino acids. Trimming took 4 bases from V and 2 from J; bases not matched to a gene: 2. Germline lookup yields CDR1 LNHDA and CDR2 SQIVND (reference sequence). As DNA, the CDR3 is TGTGCCAGTAGTACAACTAGCGGGGCCTACAATGAGCAGTTCTTC. Amino acids: CASSTTSGAYNEQFF.